The entry below describes one T cell receptor beta chain. Measured with immunoSEQ multiplex PCR; TCRdb has only the in-frame clones, and not every one. The data contain millions of clones, roughly 95% of them seen just once; the ten biggest clones take up about 1.1%. The V end lost 8 bases, the J end lost 4 bases, and 12 bases lay between the germline ends. The CDR3 totals 13 residues. Germline values: CDR1 SNHLY, CDR2 FYNNEI. The record originates from a study of shared clonotypes between healthy human individuals. Positively selected for CCR7, the CD45RO-negative cells used as naive CD8 cells excluded terminally differentiated effector memory CD45RA+ cells.

The sequencing sample was made of naive CD8+ T cells sorted from blood. The V gene is TRBV2, the J gene TRBJ2-1; possibly TRBD2 for D (7 bases). The clonotype comes from a man aged 18-30 years in good health. CDR3 DNA: TGTGCCAGCGGCGGGGGCGGATACAATGAGCAGTTCTTC. Translation gives CASGGGGYNEQFF.